The 10 T cell receptor beta chains reported below all come from one sample, sequenced in a study of blood T cell repertoires in COVID-19. Sequenced by immunoSEQ multiplex PCR; TCRdb stores in-frame clones only, minus some. The sample yields some 66,000 clones, 82% seen once. Material for sequencing was peripheral blood. The receptors originated from a man between 60 and 75 years old with acute or convalescent COVID-19.

CDR3 nucleotides: TGTGCCAGTAGTTTCACCACCGGGATAGGGGAGACCCAGTACTTC. As protein: CASSFTTGIGETQYF. The chain couples TRBV19 to TRBJ2-5; D perhaps matches TRBD2 (5 bases). This CDR3 comprises 15 residues. V gave up 5 bases and J gave up 5 bases, with 18 bases separating them. The germline V gene has CDR1 LNHDA and CDR2 SQIVND (reference sequence).

V gene TRBV4-3 combines with J gene TRBJ1-5, with 8 bases fitting TRBD1. Per germline, CDR1 LGHNA and CDR2 YSLEER. V lost 4 bases to trimming and J lost 0 bases; unmatched junction nucleotides: 8. The CDR3 runs 17 residues. The chain's CDR3 is CASSRLRDRNSNQPQHF. DNA of the CDR3: TGCGCCAGCAGCCGCCTCCGGGACAGGAATAGCAATCAGCCCCAGCATTTT.

The chain recombines TRBV21-1 with TRBJ1-3; the table's TRBD1 call for D was not verified on the DNA. TRBV21-1 is tagged as a pseudogene. The CDR3 is 14 amino acids. The CDR3 reads CASSKDRVGNTIYF. In DNA, the CDR3 is TGTGCCAGCAGCAAAGACAGGGTTGGAAACACCATATATTTT.

The rearrangement uses TRBV5-6 and TRBJ2-7; D gene uncertain. CDR3 length: 13 amino acids. Trimming shortened V by 1 base and J by 2 bases, and 7 bases separated the two germline ends. Germline V lookup: CDR1 SGHDT, CDR2 YYEEEE. This CDR3 reads CASSLIVAYEQYF. DNA for the CDR3: TGTGCCAGCAGCTTGATCGTAGCCTACGAGCAGTACTTC. Full variable domain (missing parts from reference TRBV5-6 and TRBJ2-7): DAGVTQSPTHLIKTRGQQVTLRCSPKSGHDTVSWYQQALGQGPQFIFQYYEEEERQRGNFPDRFSGHQFPNYSSELNVNALLLGDSALYLCASSLIVAYEQYFGPGTRLTVT.

The rearrangement links TRBV5-4 to TRBJ2-1; 11 bases align to TRBD2. With 0 bases clipped from V and 2 bases from J, the junction kept 4 bases outside the gene matches. The CDR3 is 17 amino acids. From germline, CDR1 is SGHNT and CDR2 YYREEE (reference sequence). Written as DNA, the CDR3 is TGTGCCAGCAGCTTGGGATCTAGCGGGGGGACCTACAATGAGCAGTTCTTC. Protein: CASSLGSSGGTYNEQFF.

The rearrangement links TRBV19 to TRBJ1-2; unclear D gene. V was cut by 5 bases and J by 4 bases, with 11 bases left in between. CDR3 size: 13 residues. The germline V gene has CDR1 LNHDA and CDR2 SQIVND (reference sequence). CDR3 bases: TGTGCCAGTAGTTTACAGAACTTCTATGGCTACACCTTC. Its translation: CASSLQNFYGYTF.

This clone was seen only a few times. The CDR3 nucleotides are TGCGCCAGCAGCCACGCACAGGGGTTCTCCTACAATGAGCAGTTCTTC. It codes for CASSHAQGFSYNEQFF. The rearrangement joins TRBV4-1 to TRBJ2-1, with 7 bases fitting TRBD1. CDR1 and CDR2 (germline): MGHRA, YSYEKL. Trimming cost V 3 bases and J 0 bases; bases outside gene matches: 5. The CDR3 runs to 16 residues.

V gene TRBV29-1 combines with J gene TRBJ1-2, with a possible D match to TRBD1 (5 bases). This CDR3 region has 13 residues. The V end was cut by 2 bases, the J end by 0 bases, with 7 bases between. Germline CDR1 and CDR2: SQVTM and ANQGSEA. CDR3 coding DNA: TGCAGCGTTGAAAAGGGGACTAACTATGGCTACACCTTC. As protein: CSVEKGTNYGYTF.

The chain employs TRBV12-3 or TRBV12-4 and TRBJ2-7, with 7 bases identical to TRBD1. The CDR3 runs to 12 residues. J lost 7 bases, V lost 5 bases, and 5 bases had no gene match. CDR3 DNA: TGTGCCAGCAGTCGACAGGGCTGGGAGCAGTACTTC. Protein product: CASSRQGWEQYF.

As concerns this clone: The same CDR3 arises from other DNA sequences in this sample as well. The chain has TRBV29-1 and TRBJ1-4; 8 positions match TRBD1. V was clipped by 4 bases and J by 5 bases; unmatched bases: 0. Germline V CDR1 and CDR2: SQVTM, ANQGSEA. This CDR3 is built from 12 residues. This CDR3 reads CSVGTGNEKLFF. The DNA of the CDR3 is TGCAGCGTTGGGACAGGGAATGAAAAACTGTTTTTT.